This T cell receptor (beta chain) was observed in a study of CD8+CD57+ T cells in acquired aplastic anemia. Genomic DNA, serving as template, underwent TCR beta VDJ and CDR3 profiling. From the reads, TCRdb called clonotypes with MiXCR, one entry per CDR3 protein. The data show about 210,000 distinct CDR3 sequences, roughly 57% seen once. The CDR3 runs to 13 residues. V was clipped by 5 bases and J by 2 bases, with 12 bases between them. The V gene's germline CDR1 is DFQATT and CDR2 SNEGSKA (reference sequence). Sequencing was performed on sorted CD4+, CD8+, or CD8+CD57+ T cells (not recorded which) from PBMCs. The receptor comes from a human donor in good health. The chain couples TRBV20-1 to TRBJ1-1; possibly TRBD1 for D (6 bases). The CDR3, as DNA: TGCAGTGCTGGGCCGGGACAAAACACTGAAGCTTTCTTT. Its protein is CSAGPGQNTEAFF.